Listed here are 22 T cell receptor beta chains from one sample, sequenced in a study of lymphopenia after photon versus proton radiotherapy. Using immunoSEQ multiplex PCR, the repertoire was profiled, and TCRdb retains in-frame clones only, with some absent. Of around 24,000 clones listed, more than 80% are singletons. The source was peripheral blood, collected from a patient treated with photon-based radiotherapy. These receptors were taken from a man aged 25-45 years with gastric cancer.

The chain has TRBV2 and TRBJ1-2, with D maybe TRBD1 (6 bases). Trimming pared 0 bases from V and 5 bases from J, leaving 19 bases between. Germline V gene sequence: CDR1 SNHLY, CDR2 FYNNEI. The CDR3 is made up of 17 amino acids. CDR3 coding DNA: TGTGCCAGCAGTGAAGCGAGGGGGGCCTCGGGACTTTATGGCTACACCTTC. Its protein product is CASSEARGASGLYGYTF.

The rearrangement joins TRBV6-5 to TRBJ1-2; TRBD1 matches 7 bases. CDR1 is MNHEY, CDR2 SVGAGI, per germline. This CDR3 contains 14 residues. Losses at the gene ends were 6 bases for V and 5 bases for J; bases not matched to a gene: 9. As DNA, the CDR3 is TGTGCCAGCAGGGTAGGAGGGGGCGAGTATGGCTACACCTTC. It yields the protein CASRVGGGEYGYTF.

The chain links TRBV5-4 to TRBJ2-2; 7 bases are a match to TRBD2. The CDR3 sequence is 16 residues long. The V gene end was trimmed by 1 base and the J gene end by 5 bases; junction bases not matched to a gene: 8. Germline V CDR1 and CDR2: SGHNT, YYREEE (reference sequence). CDR3 nucleotides: TGTGCCAGCAGCTTGATTTTTAGCGGGCGGACCGGGGAGCTGTTTTTT. Protein: CASSLIFSGRTGELFF.

The genes are TRBV5-5 and TRBJ2-1, with 7 positions matching TRBD2. Germline-derived CDR1 and CDR2 are SGHKS and YYEKEE (reference sequence). With V trimmed by 1 base and J by 6 bases, 1 base remained unmatched. The CDR3 runs 13 residues. The CDR3: CASSLTGGNEQFF. In DNA, the CDR3 is TGTGCCAGCAGCTTGACGGGGGGCAATGAGCAGTTCTTC.

The genes are TRBV7-2 and TRBJ2-6; maybe TRBD1 (5 bases). V lost 7 bases and J lost 0, with 16 bases in between. The V gene's germline CDR1 is SGHTA and CDR2 FQGNSA. This CDR3 has 17 amino acids. The CDR3 sequence: CASTSLGVYSGANVLTF. CDR3 in DNA: TGTGCCAGCACCTCTTTAGGGGTTTACTCTGGGGCCAACGTCCTGACTTTC.

The gene calls are TRBV6-1 and TRBJ2-7; 8 bases map to TRBD1. CDR3 length: 15 residues. Germline CDR1 MNHNS, CDR2 SASEGT. With 1 base clipped from V and 2 bases from J, the junction kept 4 bases outside the gene matches. The CDR3 loop is CASSEDDRGTYEQYF. The CDR3 DNA reads TGTGCCAGCAGTGAAGATGACAGGGGAACCTACGAGCAGTACTTC.

The V and J genes are TRBV18 and TRBJ2-3; possible D gene TRBD2, 6 bases. Germline values: CDR1 KGHSH, CDR2 LQKENI. This CDR3 comprises 15 residues. V was trimmed by 2 bases and J by 0 bases, leaving 9 bases between them. The CDR3 sequence is CASSPIGGSTDTQYF. Here the CDR3 DNA reads TGTGCCAGCTCACCAATTGGGGGGAGCACAGATACGCAGTATTTT.

The V gene is TRBV11-3, the J gene TRBJ2-7, with 10 bases lining up with TRBD1. V shed 2 bases and J 3 bases; nucleotides not matched to a gene: 10. The germline gives CDR1 SGHNT, CDR2 YENEEA. The CDR3 extends over 17 amino acids. CDR3 in DNA: TGTGCCAGCAGCTTAAGGGGGAGACAGGGGGCTCGCTACGAGCAGTACTTC. Its protein is CASSLRGRQGARYEQYF. Using reference TRBV11-3 and TRBJ2-7 for the parts outside the CDR3, the full variable domain is EAGVVQSPRYKIIEKKQPVAFWCNPISGHNTLYWYLQNLGQGPELLIRYENEEAVDDSQLPKDRFSAERLKGVDSTLKIQPAELGDSAVYLCASSLRGRQGARYEQYFGPGTRLTVT.

This chain uses TRBV6-5 with TRBJ2-5; D may correspond to TRBD1 or TRBD2 (7 bases each). V lost 7 bases, J lost 5 bases, and 14 bases lay in between. Germline V CDR1 and CDR2: MNHEY, SVGAGI. The CDR3 is 13 residues long. CDR3: CASKGRGGETQYF. The CDR3 bases are TGTGCCAGCAAGGGCAGGGGGGGGGAGACCCAGTACTTC.

Written as DNA, the CDR3 is TGTGCCAGCAGCGGAAACCCCGGGGCCTCCAATGAGCAGTTCTTC. Residues: CASSGNPGASNEQFF. This rearrangement joins TRBV5-4 to TRBJ2-1, with D possibly called TRBD1 or TRBD2 (5 bases each). CDR1 SGHNT and CDR2 YYREEE come from the germline V gene (reference sequence). There are 15 residues in the CDR3. Trimming took 4 bases from V and 6 from J, leaving 17 bases between them.

The rearrangement uses TRBV6-1 and TRBJ2-3; TRBD1 matches 8 bases. In germline, CDR1 is MNHNS, CDR2 SASEGT. The V and J ends lost 1 base and 3 bases, in that order; junction bases with no gene match: 6. The CDR3 has 16 residues. CDR3 protein: CASSEGRGPLTDTQYF. In DNA, the CDR3 is TGTGCCAGCAGTGAAGGCAGGGGGCCTCTAACAGATACGCAGTATTTT.

V and J are TRBV11-2 and TRBJ2-3; 7 nucleotides match TRBD2. V lost 3 bases and J lost 2; bases outside the gene matches: 5. Germline V gene lookup returns CDR1 SGHAT and CDR2 FQNNGV. The CDR3 is 15 amino acids. CDR3 sequence reads: CASSLLLADTDTQYF. DNA for the CDR3: TGTGCCAGCAGCTTGCTCCTAGCGGACACAGATACGCAGTATTTT.

This chain joins TRBV11-2 and TRBJ2-3; 10 bases match TRBD2. Looked up from germline, CDR1 is SGHAT and CDR2 is FQNNGV. V lost 9 bases, J lost 4 bases, and 10 bases stayed unmatched. This CDR3 has 15 residues. This chain's CDR3 is CASAVVAGGADTQYF. CDR3 coding DNA: TGTGCCAGTGCCGTGGTAGCGGGGGGTGCAGATACGCAGTATTTT.

As for this clone: This specimen includes other DNA sequences encoding the same CDR3. The chain links TRBV6-4 to TRBJ2-1; TRBD2 is a possible D gene (5 bases). The CDR3 contains 16 residues. Deletions cut 2 bases from V and 0 bases from J, with 11 bases between. The V gene's germline CDR1 is MRHNA and CDR2 SNTAGT. This CDR3 reads CASSDVSGSSYNEQFF. In DNA form, the CDR3 reads TGTGCCAGCAGTGACGTTTCGGGGAGCTCCTACAATGAGCAGTTCTTC.

V gene TRBV10-3 combines with J gene TRBJ2-5, with 9 bases lining up with TRBD1. The V gene's germline CDR1 is ENHRY and CDR2 SYGVKD. This CDR3 contains 13 residues. V shed 6 bases, J shed 5 bases, and the junction held 4 bases outside the gene matches. This CDR3 is CAIRWDREETQYF. CDR3 DNA sequence: TGTGCCATCAGGTGGGACAGGGAGGAGACCCAGTACTTC.

This chain connects TRBV7-2 to TRBJ2-5; 12 bases are shared with TRBD2. Losses at the gene ends were 8 bases for V and 3 bases for J; bases not matched to a gene: 10. The CDR3 is made up of 16 amino acids. The germline V gene encodes CDR1 SGHTA and CDR2 FQGNSA. The CDR3 spells CASQRGLAGGKETQYF. The CDR3, as DNA: TGTGCCAGCCAACGGGGACTAGCGGGTGGAAAAGAGACCCAGTACTTC.

J is TRBJ2-1 and V is TRBV19, with D possibly TRBD2 on 5 matching bases. This CDR3 is built from 16 residues. V lost 1 base and J lost 4, with 14 bases in between. Germline V gives CDR1 LNHDA, CDR2 SQIVND (reference sequence). Here the CDR3 reads CASSIGEGPGYNEQFF. The CDR3 DNA reads as TGTGCCAGTAGTATAGGTGAGGGCCCTGGGTACAATGAGCAGTTCTTC.

CDR3 sequence: CATQREKAKNIQYF. Here the CDR3 DNA reads TGTGCCACTCAGCGGGAGAAAGCCAAAAACATTCAGTACTTC. The rearrangement joins TRBV19 to TRBJ2-4, with 8 bases lining up with TRBD2. CDR1 and CDR2 (germline): LNHDA, SQIVND (reference sequence). This CDR3 spans 14 amino acids. Unmatched junction bases numbered 5, after V lost 10 bases and J lost 0 bases.

This clone was seen more than once but under ten times. This rearrangement joins TRBV5-1 to TRBJ1-2; 7 positions match TRBD1. V was pared by 3 bases and J by 3 bases, with 5 bases of the junction left unmatched. The V gene's germline CDR1 is SGHRS and CDR2 YFSETQ. This CDR3 is built from 14 residues. This chain's CDR3 is CASSSEQGYYGYTF. CDR3 coding DNA: TGCGCCAGCAGCTCCGAACAGGGGTACTATGGCTACACCTTC.

The rearrangement links TRBV2 to TRBJ2-6; no definite D call. V dropped 0 bases and J dropped 0 bases, with 15 bases sitting between them. Germline CDR1 and CDR2: SNHLY and FYNNEI. The CDR3 covers 19 residues. CDR3 DNA sequence: TGTGCCAGCAGTGAAGCCAAAGGCAGTCAAGTCTCTGGGGCCAACGTCCTGACTTTC. Amino acids: CASSEAKGSQVSGANVLTF.

The chain carries TRBV2 and TRBJ2-7; D possibly uses TRBD1 or TRBD2 (5 bases each). V was clipped by 10 bases and J by 2 bases, with 18 bases between them. Germline CDR1 SNHLY, CDR2 FYNNEI. The CDR3 runs 14 residues. The CDR3 region has the DNA TGTGCCACTTTGTCCGGGACGGGAACCTACGAGCAGTACTTC. Translated: CATLSGTGTYEQYF. Full variable domain (rest looked up from reference TRBV2 and TRBJ2-7): EPEVTQTPSHQVTQMGQEVILRCVPISNHLYFYWYRQILGQKVEFLVSFYNNEISEKSEIFDDQFSVERPDGSNFTLKIRSTKLEDSAMYFCATLSGTGTYEQYFGPGTRLTVT.

The gene calls are TRBV27 and TRBJ1-6, with D possibly TRBD1 on 5 matching bases. CDR3 length: 13 amino acids. The germline gives CDR1 MNHEY, CDR2 SMNVEV (reference sequence). Trimming took 2 bases from V and 11 from J, leaving 10 bases between them. CDR3 sequence: CASSLRDLAPLHF. The CDR3 DNA is TGTGCCAGCAGTTTACGGGACCTCGCACCCCTCCACTTT.